A selection of T cell receptor beta chains follows, all from one sample in a study of Ad26.COV2.S vaccination and SARS-CoV-2 variants. Profiled with immunoSEQ multiplex PCR; TCRdb holds only in-frame clones, not every one. This table has around 350,000 clones, about 88% appearing once. The sample here was peripheral blood, taken in a trial of Ad26.COV2.S vaccine versus placebo. These receptors all come from a person between 18 and 60 years old who received the Ad26.COV2.S COVID-19 vaccine or a placebo. The CDR3 runs from the conserved cysteine through the conserved F or W. D genes are given only for firm matches. Not every row has a clone size; where given, it reads once, few, many or a size class.

v_call	clone_size	d_call	j_call	cdr3_aa	cdr3_nt
TRBV27	NA	NA	TRBJ2-2	CASSLLSNTGELFF	TGTGCCAGCAGTTTATTGTCGAACACCGGGGAGCTGTTTTTT
TRBV6-2/TRBV6-3	NA	NA	TRBJ1-1	CASTYQHGQRATEAFF	TGTGCCAGCACTTATCAGCACGGACAGCGGGCCACTGAAGCTTTCTTT
TRBV2	NA	NA	TRBJ2-1	CASLQGKEYNEQFF	TGTGCCAGCCTCCAGGGGAAGGAGTACAATGAGCAGTTCTTC
TRBV10-3	NA	TRBD2	TRBJ2-2	CAITTSGGATGELFF	TGTGCCATCACAACAAGCGGGGGGGCCACCGGGGAGCTGTTTTTT
TRBV4-1	few	NA	TRBJ2-2	CASSQAGGGFNTGELFF	TGCGCCAGCAGCCAAGCTGGAGGGGGATTCAACACCGGGGAGCTGTTTTTT
TRBV27	NA	NA	TRBJ2-1	CASSLLAANEQFF	TGTGCCAGCAGTTTATTAGCGGCAAATGAGCAGTTCTTC
TRBV4-1	NA	TRBD2	TRBJ2-7	CASSPTGLAGVYEQYF	TGCGCCAGCAGCCCTACTGGACTAGCGGGAGTTTACGAGCAGTACTTC
TRBV5-4	NA	NA	TRBJ2-2	CASSSTVNTGELFF	TGTGCCAGCAGCTCGACAGTCAACACCGGGGAGCTGTTTTTT
TRBV28	NA	NA	TRBJ1-2	CASSPPRGYTYGYTF	TGTGCCAGCAGTCCCCCCCGGGGGTATACCTATGGCTACACCTTC
TRBV4-3	NA	NA	TRBJ1-2	CASSQEGGFYGYTF	TGCGCCAGCAGCCAAGAGGGGGGGTTCTATGGCTACACCTTC
TRBV5-1	once	NA	TRBJ2-2	CASSPDTINTGELFF	TGCGCCAGCAGCCCAGACACCATAAACACCGGGGAGCTGTTTTTT
TRBV21-1	NA	NA	TRBJ1-6	CASSPWGVGVNSPLHF	TGTGCCAGCAGCCCCTGGGGTGTAGGGGTTAATTCACCCCTCCACTTT
TRBV7-6	NA	TRBD2	TRBJ2-5	CASSPRAAGGFQETQYF	TGTGCCAGCAGCCCGAGGGCAGCGGGAGGATTCCAAGAGACCCAGTACTTC
TRBV30	NA	NA	TRBJ1-1	CAWSAPGQGIRKSEAFF	TGTGCCTGGAGTGCCCCTGGGCAGGGAATCCGAAAGAGTGAAGCTTTCTTT
TRBV6-1	once	TRBD1	TRBJ2-2	CASSEAAGGASGELFF	TGTGCCAGCAGTGAAGCAGCAGGGGGCGCATCGGGGGAGCTGTTTTTT
TRBV2	NA	NA	TRBJ1-5	CASSYRVHRDNQPQHF	TGTGCCAGCAGTTACAGGGTCCACCGCGACAATCAGCCCCAGCATTTT
TRBV5-1	NA	NA	TRBJ2-7	CASTVQGGVEQYF	TGCGCCAGCACCGTCCAGGGGGGGGTCGAGCAGTACTTC
TRBV6-6	NA	TRBD2	TRBJ2-1	CASRHGGGLGYNEQFF	TGTGCCAGCAGACACGGGGGGGGACTAGGATACAATGAGCAGTTCTTC
TRBV2	NA	NA	TRBJ1-2	CASTRGGGFDGYTF	TGTGCCAGCACCCGGGGGGGTGGATTCGATGGCTACACCTTC
TRBV9	NA	TRBD1	TRBJ1-6	CASSASTGISSYNSPLHF	TGTGCCAGCAGCGCGTCGACAGGGATAAGCTCCTATAATTCACCCCTCCACTTT
TRBV9	once	TRBD2	TRBJ2-1	CASSPTSADLYNEQFF	TGTGCCAGCAGCCCAACTAGCGCGGACCTATACAATGAGCAGTTCTTC
TRBV6-1	NA	TRBD1	TRBJ1-4	CASSDGRGFTNEKLFF	TGTGCCAGCAGTGATGGCAGGGGGTTTACTAATGAAAAACTGTTTTTT
TRBV4-3	once	NA	TRBJ2-5	CASSQERVAGTQYF	TGCGCCAGCAGCCAAGAAAGGGTCGCGGGGACCCAGTACTTC
TRBV4-3	many	TRBD1	TRBJ1-2	CASSRAGQGRDYGYTF	TGCGCCAGCAGCCGAGCCGGACAGGGGAGGGACTATGGCTACACCTTC
TRBV6-2/TRBV6-3	NA	NA	TRBJ2-2	CASSAEDTGELFF	TGTGCCAGCAGCGCCGAGGACACCGGGGAGCTGTTTTTT
TRBV5-1	NA	TRBD1	TRBJ1-6	CASCGQGANSPLHF	TGCGCCAGCTGCGGACAGGGGGCTAATTCACCCCTCCACTTT
TRBV7-8	few	TRBD2	TRBJ2-1	CASRPPEREVSYNEQFF	TGTGCCAGCCGACCCCCGGAGCGGGAGGTCTCCTACAATGAGCAGTTCTTC
TRBV11-2	NA	NA	TRBJ2-5	CASSLGMGLEETQYF	TGTGCCAGCAGCTTAGGGATGGGACTGGAAGAGACCCAGTACTTC
TRBV5-1	NA	NA	TRBJ1-2	CASSLSGVYGYTF	TGCGCCAGCAGCTTATCAGGTGTATATGGCTACACCTTC
TRBV21-1	once	NA	TRBJ2-1	CASSKTGARVYNEQFF	TGTGCCAGCAGCAAAACAGGGGCTAGGGTCTACAATGAGCAGTTCTTC
TRBV10-1	few	NA	TRBJ1-1	CASSLKGNTEAFF	TGCGCCAGCAGCCTAAAAGGGAATACTGAAGCTTTCTTT
TRBV6-2/TRBV6-3	NA	TRBD1	TRBJ1-1	CASSRIGTGGTEAFF	TGTGCCAGCAGCCGAATCGGGACAGGGGGCACTGAAGCTTTCTTT
TRBV27	few	NA	TRBJ1-5	CASSSLDGYNQPQHF	TGTGCCAGCAGTTCCTTGGACGGCTACAATCAGCCCCAGCATTTT
TRBV5-4	NA	NA	TRBJ2-7	CASSLWTRRHEQYF	TGTGCCAGCAGCTTGTGGACGCGCCGGCACGAGCAGTACTTC
TRBV27	NA	TRBD2	TRBJ2-1	CASRGLAGNNEQFF	TGTGCCAGCAGGGGACTAGCGGGGAACAATGAGCAGTTCTTC
TRBV13	once	TRBD1	TRBJ1-1	CASSLFGTGNTEAFF	TGTGCCAGCAGCTTATTCGGGACAGGGAACACTGAAGCTTTCTTT
TRBV4-3	NA	NA	TRBJ1-1	CASSPLIGGGTEAFF	TGCGCCAGCAGCCCTTTAATAGGGGGGGGCACTGAAGCTTTCTTT
TRBV4-3	NA	NA	TRBJ1-5	CASSRTSYSNQPQHF	TGCGCCAGCAGCCGGACAAGTTATAGCAATCAGCCCCAGCATTTT
TRBV5-1	NA	TRBD2	TRBJ2-1	CASSLRGGDEQFF	TGCGCCAGCAGCTTGCGGGGGGGCGATGAGCAGTTCTTC
TRBV6-6	NA	NA	TRBJ1-2	CASRQDSNNNYGYTF	TGTGCCAGCAGACAGGACAGCAACAATAACTATGGCTACACCTTC
TRBV27	few	TRBD2	TRBJ2-7	CASSRGASGLYEQYF	TGTGCCAGCAGTAGGGGGGCTAGCGGGCTCTACGAGCAGTACTTC